This is a list of T cell receptor beta chains from one sample in a study of CD8 T cells in ankylosing spondylitis. Each CDR3 protein gets one entry after TCRdb re-called the 5' RACE reads with MiXCR. This table has roughly 700,000 distinct CDR3 sequences, under 20% appearing once. Sequenced sample: blood, either unsorted or a sorted T cell fraction (not recorded which). The receptor set was obtained from a male donor with ankylosing spondylitis. CDR3s include the opening cysteine and the closing phenylalanine or tryptophan. A D gene is named only where the DNA matches it firmly. The listing skips clone size in some rows; elsewhere it reads once, few, many or a size class.

J: TRBJ1-1
V: TRBV4-1
D: .
size: few
DNA: TGCGCCAGCAGCCAAGATCTTGGGGAGCGACCCATTGAAGCTTTCTTT
CDR3: CASSQDLGERPIEAFF

J: TRBJ1-5
V: TRBV5-1
D: .
size: few
DNA: TGCGCCACCACAGGACAGTCGGGGAGCAATCAGCCCCAGCATTTT
CDR3: CATTGQSGSNQPQHF

J: TRBJ2-7
V: TRBV5-1
D: TRBD1
size: .
DNA: TGCGCCAGCAGCTTGGGAACAGGGGTATCGGTCGTGGAGCAGTACTTC
CDR3: CASSLGTGVSVVEQYF

J: TRBJ2-5
V: TRBV20-1
D: TRBD2
size: many
DNA: TGCAGTGCTAGAAGGAGGCTAGCGGGGCTTCAAGAGACCCAGTACTTC
CDR3: CSARRRLAGLQETQYF

J: TRBJ2-1
V: TRBV11-2
D: .
size: few
DNA: TGTGCCAGCAGGAGCGCACTATCCTACAATGAGCAGTTCTTC
CDR3: CASRSALSYNEQFF

J: TRBJ1-2
V: TRBV7-6
D: .
size: .
DNA: TGTGCCAGCAGCTTAGACTCGGGCGGGTTTGGCTACACCTTC
CDR3: CASSLDSGGFGYTF

J: TRBJ2-1
V: TRBV12-3/TRBV12-4
D: .
size: few
DNA: TGTGCCAGCAGTTTATTACTCCCCGGGAATGAGCAGTTCTTC
CDR3: CASSLLLPGNEQFF

J: TRBJ2-1
V: TRBV12-3/TRBV12-4
D: .
size: few
DNA: TGTGCCAGCAGTAGAGGGCTGCGGGAATCCTACAATGAGCAGTTCTTC
CDR3: CASSRGLRESYNEQFF

J: TRBJ2-3
V: TRBV15
D: .
size: few
DNA: TGTGCCACCAGCCTCCAAGACGGGCAGCCTGGAGATACGCAGTATTTT
CDR3: CATSLQDGQPGDTQYF

J: TRBJ2-1
V: TRBV11-1
D: .
size: once
DNA: TGTGCCAGCAGCTTAGCGGACACCCTTAATGAGCAGTTCTTC
CDR3: CASSLADTLNEQFF

J: TRBJ2-1
V: TRBV7-9
D: TRBD2
size: many
DNA: TGTGCCAGCAGCTTAGGAGCGGGAGGACCCCGGGGCAATGAGCAGTTCTTC
CDR3: CASSLGAGGPRGNEQFF

J: TRBJ1-5
V: TRBV19
D: .
size: .
DNA: TGTGCCAGTAGTATCGGGGTAGTGAGCAATCAGCCCCAGCATTTT
CDR3: CASSIGVVSNQPQHF

J: TRBJ2-1
V: TRBV20-1
D: .
size: .
DNA: TGCAGTGCTAGGGGGATGGGGGTACCTAATCCAAGTCCCGGTGAGCAGTTCTTC
CDR3: CSARGMGVPNPSPGEQFF

J: TRBJ2-7
V: TRBV9
D: .
size: .
DNA: TGTGCCAGCAGCGTAGCCCCAGCGAATACCTACGAGCAGTACTTC
CDR3: CASSVAPANTYEQYF

J: TRBJ1-2
V: TRBV3-1
D: TRBD1
size: .
DNA: TGTGCCAGCAGCGCCCGGACAGGAAACTACCCCTATGGCTACACCTTC
CDR3: CASSARTGNYPYGYTF

J: TRBJ2-2
V: TRBV10-2
D: TRBD2
size: .
DNA: TGCGCCAGCAGTGAGCTAGCGGGTCGGGAGCTGTTTTTT
CDR3: CASSELAGRELFF

J: TRBJ2-5
V: TRBV18
D: .
size: many
DNA: TGTGCCAGCTCACTGGCGGTGGGTAACGAAGAGACCCAGTACTTC
CDR3: CASSLAVGNEETQYF

J: TRBJ2-1
V: TRBV5-1
D: TRBD1
size: many
DNA: TGCGCCAGCAGCTTGGACCACCCCCGGGACAGGGCGGGAAATGAGCAGTTCTTC
CDR3: CASSLDHPRDRAGNEQFF

J: TRBJ2-2
V: TRBV12-3/TRBV12-4
D: .
size: few
DNA: TGTGCCAGCACGATCGGACCCCCGAACACCGGGGAGCTGTTTTTT
CDR3: CASTIGPPNTGELFF

J: TRBJ2-7
V: TRBV3-1
D: TRBD1
size: .
DNA: TGTGCCAGCAGCCACGCACAGGGGATAGTAGCCTACGAGCAGTACTTC
CDR3: CASSHAQGIVAYEQYF

J: TRBJ2-2
V: TRBV20-1
D: TRBD2
size: few
DNA: TGCAGTGCTTGGCGGGAGGGTCGACGGACCGGGGAGCTGTTTTTT
CDR3: CSAWREGRRTGELFF

J: TRBJ2-3
V: TRBV2
D: .
size: many
DNA: TGTGCCAGCAGTGAGCGAGGGGTGGGACCTACGCAGTATTTT
CDR3: CASSERGVGPTQYF

J: TRBJ1-2
V: TRBV14
D: .
size: .
DNA: TGTGCCAGCAGCCAAGAAGGGGTTCTCTATGGCTACACCTTC
CDR3: CASSQEGVLYGYTF

J: TRBJ2-7
V: TRBV28
D: .
size: .
DNA: TGTGCCAGCAGTTTAAATTCCCCCCCCTACGAGCAGTACTTC
CDR3: CASSLNSPPYEQYF

J: TRBJ2-7
V: TRBV6-5
D: TRBD1
size: few
DNA: TGTGCCAGCAGTTTGGACAGGGGAAGGGACGAGCAGTACTTC
CDR3: CASSLDRGRDEQYF

J: TRBJ2-7
V: TRBV5-1
D: TRBD2
size: .
DNA: TGCGCCAGCAGCTTGGGACTAGCGGAGCTCTACGAGCAGTACTTC
CDR3: CASSLGLAELYEQYF

J: TRBJ2-7
V: TRBV30
D: TRBD1
size: .
DNA: TGTGCCTGGAGTACCCAACAGGGGGTGTACGAGCAGTACTTC
CDR3: CAWSTQQGVYEQYF

J: TRBJ2-1
V: TRBV20-1
D: .
size: many
DNA: TGCAGTGCCCCCTTAATAGCGGTGACCTACAATGAGCAGTTCTTC
CDR3: CSAPLIAVTYNEQFF

J: TRBJ2-7
V: TRBV7-3
D: TRBD1
size: .
DNA: TGTGCCAGCAGCCCCTCCGGGACAGGAGCCTACGAGCAGTACTTC
CDR3: CASSPSGTGAYEQYF

J: TRBJ2-1
V: TRBV11-1
D: TRBD2
size: few
DNA: TGTGCCAGCAGCCCTCCGCGGGCTAGCGGGGCGAACTACAATGAGCAGTTCTTC
CDR3: CASSPPRASGANYNEQFF

J: TRBJ2-6
V: TRBV2
D: TRBD1
size: few
DNA: TGTGCCAGCAGTGAGGGACAGCCTGGGGCCAACGTCCTGACTTTC
CDR3: CASSEGQPGANVLTF

J: TRBJ1-1
V: TRBV20-1
D: .
size: .
DNA: TGCAGTGCTAGAGTCGACACAGCGAACACTGAAGCTTTCTTT
CDR3: CSARVDTANTEAFF

J: TRBJ2-2
V: TRBV27
D: TRBD1
size: few
DNA: TGTGCCAGCAGTGGGGGACAGGGAGGGCACACCGGGGAGCTGTTTTTT
CDR3: CASSGGQGGHTGELFF

J: TRBJ1-5
V: TRBV12-3/TRBV12-4
D: TRBD1
size: .
DNA: TGTGCCAGCGGCTACTACAGGGGTCCGCCCCAGCATTTT
CDR3: CASGYYRGPPQHF

J: TRBJ2-7
V: TRBV5-6
D: TRBD2
size: few
DNA: TGTGCCAGCAGAGCGAGCGGGGGGGCAGCCTACGAGCAGTACTTC
CDR3: CASRASGGAAYEQYF

J: TRBJ2-2
V: TRBV20-1
D: .
size: few
DNA: TGCAGTGCTAGGGACGGAACCAACACCGGGGAGCTGTTTTTT
CDR3: CSARDGTNTGELFF

J: TRBJ1-1
V: TRBV20-1
D: TRBD1
size: .
DNA: TGCAGTGCCGGACAGGGAATGAACACTGAAGCTTTCTTT
CDR3: CSAGQGMNTEAFF

J: TRBJ1-2
V: TRBV9
D: TRBD1
size: few
DNA: TGTGCCAGCAGCGCCACGGACAGGGGCGGCTACACCTTC
CDR3: CASSATDRGGYTF

J: TRBJ1-5
V: TRBV5-5
D: TRBD1
size: few
DNA: TGTGCCAGCAGCCTGAGTGGGACAGGGTTAAAGCCCCAGCATTTT
CDR3: CASSLSGTGLKPQHF

J: TRBJ2-6
V: TRBV5-1
D: .
size: .
DNA: TGCGCCAGCAGCCCACGGGTAGGGGATAGCTCTGGGGCCAACGTCCTGACTTTC
CDR3: CASSPRVGDSSGANVLTF

J: TRBJ1-5
V: TRBV4-3
D: .
size: .
DNA: TGCGCCAGCAGCCAAGAAACCCGTGCGCCCCAGCATTTT
CDR3: CASSQETRAPQHF

J: TRBJ2-7
V: TRBV7-6
D: .
size: .
DNA: TGTGCCAGCGGGGAGGGGGCAGCCTACGAGCAGTACTTC
CDR3: CASGEGAAYEQYF

J: TRBJ2-1
V: TRBV5-4
D: TRBD2
size: .
DNA: TGTGCCAGCAGCTTCGGACTCGGTGCGGGAGGGCAGGAAGAGCAGTTCTTC
CDR3: CASSFGLGAGGQEEQFF

J: TRBJ2-5
V: TRBV20-1
D: TRBD1
size: .
DNA: TGCAGTGCGTCGACAGGGGGGGAAGAGACCCAGTACTTC
CDR3: CSASTGGEETQYF

J: TRBJ2-7
V: TRBV7-9
D: TRBD2
size: .
DNA: TGTGCCTGCGTTAGCGGGAGGTCCAACGAGCAGTACTTC
CDR3: CACVSGRSNEQYF

J: TRBJ2-7
V: TRBV2
D: TRBD1
size: .
DNA: TGTGCCAGCAGTGAAGCGCAGGGGGTCAACGAGCAGTACTTC
CDR3: CASSEAQGVNEQYF

J: TRBJ2-3
V: TRBV12-3/TRBV12-4
D: TRBD2
size: .
DNA: TGTGCCAGCAGTTTTGCGGGAGGTGGAGCAGATACGCAGTATTTT
CDR3: CASSFAGGGADTQYF

J: TRBJ1-5
V: TRBV7-9
D: .
size: few
DNA: TGTGCCAGCAGCTTAAGGATCTCATACCAAGGGGTTCAGCCCCAGCATTTT
CDR3: CASSLRISYQGVQPQHF

J: TRBJ2-1
V: TRBV29-1
D: TRBD1
size: few
DNA: TGCAGCGTTGGGCCCGGGACAGGGCGCTCCAATGAGCAGTTCTTC
CDR3: CSVGPGTGRSNEQFF

J: TRBJ1-5
V: TRBV12-3/TRBV12-4
D: .
size: .
DNA: TGTGCCAGCAGCTCTGAATTGATAGGAAAACAGCCCCAGCATTTT
CDR3: CASSSELIGKQPQHF

J: TRBJ2-7
V: TRBV12-3/TRBV12-4
D: TRBD2
size: few
DNA: TGTGCCAGCAGTATAGGACTAGCGGGTTCCTACGAGCAGTACTTC
CDR3: CASSIGLAGSYEQYF

J: TRBJ2-7
V: TRBV6-2/TRBV6-3
D: .
size: few
DNA: TGTGCCAGCAGCGATGCCCCAGGCTACGAGCAGTACTTC
CDR3: CASSDAPGYEQYF

J: TRBJ1-2
V: TRBV18
D: .
size: many
DNA: TGTGCCAGCTCAGTGGACTATGGCTACACCTTC
CDR3: CASSVDYGYTF

J: TRBJ2-2
V: TRBV4-1
D: TRBD2
size: many
DNA: TGCGCCAGCTCCCCCGGACTAGCGGGAGTTACCGGGGAGCTGTTTTTT
CDR3: CASSPGLAGVTGELFF

J: TRBJ2-1
V: TRBV5-5
D: TRBD2
size: many
DNA: TGTGCCAGCAGCCCAACCGCCGGGACTAGCGGGATTAATGAGCAGTTCTTC
CDR3: CASSPTAGTSGINEQFF